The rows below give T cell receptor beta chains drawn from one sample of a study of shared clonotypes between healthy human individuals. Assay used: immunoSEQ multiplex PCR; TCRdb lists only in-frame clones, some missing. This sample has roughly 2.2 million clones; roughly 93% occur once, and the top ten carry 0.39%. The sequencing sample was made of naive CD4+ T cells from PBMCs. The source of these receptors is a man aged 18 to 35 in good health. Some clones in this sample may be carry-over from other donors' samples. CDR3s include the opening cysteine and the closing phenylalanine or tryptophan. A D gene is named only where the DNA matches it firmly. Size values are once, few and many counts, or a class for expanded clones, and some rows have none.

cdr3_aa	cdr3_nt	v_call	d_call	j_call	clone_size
CASSLAQGPQETQYF	TGTGCCAGCAGCTTAGCCCAGGGACCGCAAGAGACCCAGTACTTC	TRBV7-2	NA	TRBJ2-5	NA
CASSSVPGTDTQYF	TGTGCCAGCAGCTCCGTCCCTGGCACAGATACGCAGTATTTT	TRBV7-3	NA	TRBJ2-3	NA
CASSLVGQGVSYGYTF	TGTGCCAGCAGCTTAGTGGGCCAGGGGGTTAGTTATGGCTACACCTTC	TRBV7-8	TRBD1	TRBJ1-2	once
CASSLRGVSGANVLTF	TGTGCCAGCAGCTTACGGGGCGTCTCTGGGGCCAACGTCCTGACTTTC	TRBV7-2	NA	TRBJ2-6	NA
CASSLGGTGGNYGYTF	TGCGCCAGCAGCTTGGGAGGGACAGGGGGCAACTATGGCTACACCTTC	TRBV5-1	TRBD1	TRBJ1-2	NA
CASSLVWAGEGDTQYF	TGTGCCAGCAGCCTAGTATGGGCGGGAGAGGGAGATACGCAGTATTTT	TRBV4-2	TRBD2	TRBJ2-3	NA
CASSPRGASEKLFF	TGTGCCAGCAGTCCACGGGGGGCCAGTGAAAAACTGTTTTTT	TRBV27	NA	TRBJ1-4	once
CASGGQEETQYF	TGTGCCAGCGGAGGACAGGAAGAGACCCAGTACTTC	TRBV6-5	TRBD1	TRBJ2-5	once
CARAGSSYNEQFF	TGTGCCAGAGCGGGAAGCTCCTACAATGAGCAGTTCTTC	TRBV2	TRBD2	TRBJ2-1	NA
CASSAGQLNEKLFF	TGTGCCAGCAGCGCGGGACAGCTTAATGAAAAACTGTTTTTT	TRBV5-4	TRBD1	TRBJ1-4	NA
CASSLLARPLTPNTGELFF	TGTGCCAGCAGTTTATTAGCCCGTCCTCTAACACCGAACACCGGGGAGCTGTTTTTT	TRBV27	NA	TRBJ2-2	NA
CASSLFNDRGAKNIQYF	TGTGCCAGCAGCTTGTTTAATGACAGGGGAGCCAAAAACATTCAGTACTTC	TRBV5-4	TRBD1	TRBJ2-4	NA
CASSIQTANTEAFF	TGCGCCAGCAGCATCCAGACGGCGAACACTGAAGCTTTCTTT	TRBV5-1	NA	TRBJ1-1	NA
CASSFGPWEKLFF	TGCGCCAGCAGCTTTGGGCCTTGGGAAAAACTGTTTTTT	TRBV5-1	NA	TRBJ1-4	NA
CASSLGSTDTQYF	TGTGCCAGCAGCTTGGGAAGCACAGATACGCAGTATTTT	TRBV5-6	NA	TRBJ2-3	NA
CASSLVMGIWSTIYF	TGTGCCAGCAGCTTAGTCATGGGAATTTGGAGCACCATATATTTT	TRBV11-2	NA	TRBJ1-3	NA
CASSSGAGNTIYF	TGCGCCAGCAGCTCGGGGGCTGGAAACACCATATATTTT	TRBV5-1	NA	TRBJ1-3	NA
CASSYRQTQETQYF	TGTGCCAGCAGTTACCGACAGACCCAAGAGACCCAGTACTTC	TRBV6-6	NA	TRBJ2-5	NA
CASSNGGIQYF	TGTGCCAGCAGCAATGGAGGGATTCAGTACTTC	TRBV7-3	NA	TRBJ2-4	NA
CASSLTNQLLYNEQFF	TGTGCCAGCAGCTTAACAAATCAGTTACTATACAATGAGCAGTTCTTC	TRBV11-3	NA	TRBJ2-1	NA
CASSLRGTGRIVEHF	TGTGCCAGCAGCTTAAGGGGGACAGGGAGAATAGTAGAGCATTTT	TRBV7-3	TRBD1	TRBJ1-5	NA
CASSLAPPEKLFF	TGTGCCAGCAGCTTAGCCCCGCCGGAAAAACTGTTTTTT	TRBV7-3	NA	TRBJ1-4	NA
CASSGRGSVDTEAFF	TGCGCCAGCAGCGGCAGGGGGAGTGTGGACACTGAAGCTTTCTTT	TRBV5-1	TRBD1	TRBJ1-1	few
CASRIFETGYEQYF	TGTGCCAGCAGAATATTTGAGACAGGGTACGAGCAGTACTTC	TRBV6-1	TRBD1	TRBJ2-7	NA
CASSLFSGPNSNQPQHF	TGTGCCAGCAGTTTATTCTCCGGACCCAATAGCAATCAGCCCCAGCATTTT	TRBV27	NA	TRBJ1-5	NA
CSVALGAGGTDTQYF	TGCAGCGTCGCTCTTGGGGCAGGGGGCACAGATACGCAGTATTTT	TRBV29-1	NA	TRBJ2-3	NA
CASSLNSPGGTQYF	TGTGCCAGCAGCCTCAACTCCCCCGGAGGGACCCAGTACTTC	TRBV7-3	NA	TRBJ2-5	NA
CASSLRSGTGGYNEQFF	TGCGCCAGCAGCTTGCGGTCAGGGACAGGGGGTTACAATGAGCAGTTCTTC	TRBV5-1	TRBD1	TRBJ2-1	NA
CASSPRPDRGPTEAFF	TGTGCCAGCAGCCCACGCCCCGACAGGGGGCCCACTGAAGCTTTCTTT	TRBV7-2	TRBD1	TRBJ1-1	NA
CASSTSGEAGNEQFF	TGTGCCAGCAGCACTAGCGGAGAGGCGGGCAATGAGCAGTTCTTC	TRBV9	TRBD2	TRBJ2-1	NA
CASSLERGETQYF	TGTGCCAGCAGCTTAGAACGGGGGGAGACCCAGTACTTC	TRBV7-3	NA	TRBJ2-5	NA
CASSRDFPDTQYF	TGCGCCAGCAGCCGGGACTTCCCAGATACGCAGTATTTT	TRBV5-1	NA	TRBJ2-3	once
CASSSRGSPLHF	TGTGCCAGCAGTAGCAGGGGTTCACCCCTCCACTTT	TRBV28	NA	TRBJ1-6	NA
CASREGSYDYEQYF	TGCGCCAGCAGGGAGGGGTCCTACGACTACGAGCAGTACTTC	TRBV5-1	NA	TRBJ2-7	once